The clone carrying this T cell receptor (beta chain) has ten or more counts. What it binds is not known. This entry comes from a study of T cells in Graves' hyperthyroidism and ophthalmopathy. Background on the study: Staff took peripheral blood when the initial diagnosis was made, before any treatment began. Study conclusions and caveats: Blood also contained most expanded thyroid clonotypes above 0.001. Ophthalmopathy, as predicted by the model, came a median 6.5 months after the prediction.

Using RNA transcripts as the source, TCR beta CDR3 regions were amplified. The HTBI set primed first-round TCR CDR3 RT-PCR. TCRdb fed the multiplex PCR reads into MiXCR, producing one record per CDR3 protein. The sample lists fewer than 250,000 distinct CDR3 sequences; over 20% were seen once. This sequence was found in a woman aged 40 to 50 with Graves' ophthalmopathy. Sequences were obtained from blood.

This CDR3 reads CASSFTGTGTDTQYF. In DNA form, the CDR3 reads TGTGCCAGCAGCTTCACCGGGACGGGCACAGATACGCAGTATTTT. This chain uses TRBV27 with TRBJ2-3; either TRBD1 or TRBD2 may supply D (5 bases each). This CDR3 spans 15 amino acids. The germline V gene encodes CDR1 MNHEY and CDR2 SMNVEV (reference sequence). V dropped 6 bases and J dropped 1 base, with 14 bases sitting between them.